These 28 T cell receptor beta chains share one sample of origin, sequenced in a study of cytomegalovirus exposure and HLA in healthy donors. The PCR used 60 Vbeta and 13 Jbeta primers. Data came from immunoSEQ multiplex PCR; TCRdb stores just in-frame clones and leaves some out. The sample includes roughly 150,000 clones, approximately 79% seen only once; the top ten take about 2.5%. Sequencing used PBMCs. The receptors stem from a male donor in good health and CMV-seronegative.

The rearrangement joins TRBV5-4 to TRBJ1-2; a possible D gene is TRBD1 (5 bases). The germline V gene encodes CDR1 SGHNT and CDR2 YYREEE (reference sequence). V gave up 3 bases and J gave up 8 bases, with 20 bases separating them. The CDR3 extends over 15 amino acids. Written as DNA, the CDR3 is TGTGCCAGCAGCTGGGGGGACGGGGAAGTTGGAGGCTACACCTTC. Encoded protein: CASSWGDGEVGGYTF.

The chain couples TRBV27 to TRBJ1-2; 9 nucleotides match TRBD1. The V and J ends lost 2 bases and 3 bases, in that order; junction bases with no gene match: 10. Germline-derived CDR1 and CDR2 are MNHEY and SMNVEV (reference sequence). The CDR3 length is 17 residues. The CDR3 sequence is CASSLLGPGTGYYGYTF. In nucleotides, the CDR3 is TGTGCCAGCAGTTTACTGGGACCCGGGACAGGGTACTATGGCTACACCTTC.

The CDR3 loop is CASRPESFLEQYF. The CDR3, as DNA: TGTGCCTCGCGCCCCGAAAGCTTCCTCGAGCAGTACTTC. The V gene is TRBV6-6, the J gene TRBJ2-7; D not resolved. This CDR3 contains 13 residues. Trimming left V 11 bases short and J 6 bases short, with 20 bases between. The germline V gene encodes CDR1 MNHNY and CDR2 SVGAGI (reference sequence).

The CDR3 bases are TGCGCCAGCAGCGTAAACTCCGGGACAGTATACAATGAGCAGTTCTTC. Protein product: CASSVNSGTVYNEQFF. V gene TRBV5-1 combines with J gene TRBJ2-1, with 7 bases lining up with TRBD1. V was clipped by 4 bases and J by 4 bases; unmatched bases: 11. The CDR3 is 16 residues long. Germline CDR1 and CDR2: SGHRS and YFSETQ.

This chain links TRBV5-1 with TRBJ1-6; no reliable D call. The V gene lost 5 bases and the J gene lost 0 bases, with 12 bases spanning the gap. The CDR3 runs to 16 residues. CDR1 and CDR2 from the germline V gene are SGHRS and YFSETQ. In nucleotides, the CDR3 is TGCGCCAGCAGAGTCTGGGCGCTCTCCTATAATTCACCCCTCCACTTT. As protein: CASRVWALSYNSPLHF.

The chain carries TRBV4-1 and TRBJ2-5; TRBD1 is a possible D gene (6 bases). This CDR3 contains 15 residues. The V gene's germline CDR1 is MGHRA and CDR2 YSYEKL. V lost 5 bases and J lost 4, with 17 bases in between. In nucleotides, the CDR3 is TGCGCCAGCAGCTGGACGCAGGGGCCGGGAGAGACCCAGTACTTC. Residues: CASSWTQGPGETQYF.

This clone came up once. The chain uses TRBV5-4 and TRBJ1-2; D is unresolved. Looked up from germline, CDR1 is SGHNT and CDR2 is YYREEE (reference sequence). V lost 4 bases and J lost 4, with 11 bases in between. The CDR3 is made up of 13 amino acids. The DNA of the CDR3 is TGTGCCAGCAGCCTGAGCGAGACCTATGGCTACACCTTC. Protein product: CASSLSETYGYTF. The full variable domain, completed using reference TRBV5-4 and TRBJ1-2, is ETGVTQSPTHLIKTRGQQVTLRCSSQSGHNTVSWYQQALGQGPQFIFQYYREEENGRGNFPPRFSGLQFPNYSSELNVNALELDDSALYLCASSLSETYGYTFGSGTRLTVV.

This clone was found once. The rearrangement links TRBV9 to TRBJ1-1, with a tentative D call TRBD1 (5 bases). Trimming removed 0 bases from V and 7 bases from J, with 16 bases in between. The germline gives CDR1 SGDLS, CDR2 YYNGEE. The CDR3 loop spans 15 amino acids. DNA for the CDR3: TGTGCCAGCAGCGTAGATGGGGGGTGGGAGGGTGAAGCTTTCTTT. Protein sequence: CASSVDGGWEGEAFF.

Written as DNA, the CDR3 is TGTGCCAGCAGCTCTACACTACTTAATTCACCCCTCCACTTT. Amino acids: CASSSTLLNSPLHF. This rearrangement joins TRBV7-2 to TRBJ1-6; unclear D gene. V lost 4 bases and J lost 6, with 10 bases in between. CDR1 SGHTA and CDR2 FQGNSA come from the germline V gene. The CDR3 totals 14 residues. Based on the CDR3 plus reference TRBV7-2 and TRBJ1-6, the full variable domain is GAGVSQSPSNKVTEKGKDVELRCDPISGHTALYWYRQSLGQGLEFLIYFQGNSAPDKSGLPSDRFSAERTGGSVSTLTIQRTQQEDSAVYLCASSSTLLNSPLHFGNGTRLTVT.

The V and J genes are TRBV19 and TRBJ1-5, with D possibly TRBD1 on 5 matching bases. The CDR3 is made up of 14 amino acids. Germline CDR1 reads LNHDA; CDR2 reads SQIVND (reference sequence). Between the trimmed V and J ends, which lost 6 bases and 4 bases, there was a span of 13 bases. CDR3 DNA sequence: TGTGCCAGTAGCCTACCCAACAGGAATCAGCCCCAGCATTTT. Translating it yields CASSLPNRNQPQHF.

The chain recombines TRBV6-5 with TRBJ1-6; TRBD1 is a possible D gene (6 bases). Deletions cut 4 bases from V and 4 bases from J, with 14 bases between. CDR1 and CDR2 from the germline V gene are MNHEY and SVGAGI. The CDR3 consists of 16 residues. CDR3: CASSSPGRGYNSPLHF. CDR3 DNA sequence: TGTGCCAGCAGTTCCCCGGGCAGGGGATATAATTCACCCCTCCACTTT.

This rearrangement joins TRBV10-2 to TRBJ2-3, with unresolved D. This CDR3 spans 11 amino acids. CDR1 and CDR2 (germline): WSHSY, SAAADI. The CDR3 DNA is TGCGTCGCGGCGGGCACAGATACGCAGTATTTT. Its protein is CVAAGTDTQYF.

This chain connects TRBV2 to TRBJ1-5; D not certain. From germline, CDR1 is SNHLY and CDR2 FYNNEI. This CDR3 spans 13 amino acids. The ends were cut back, 4 bases at V and 3 bases at J, with 7 bases in the middle. The DNA of the CDR3 is TGTGCCAGCAGTGGAGTACCCAATCAGCCCCAGCATTTT. Translation gives CASSGVPNQPQHF.

The CDR3 nucleotides are TGCGCCAGCAGCCAAGTCGGCGGCGACTATGGCTACACCTTC. Translated: CASSQVGGDYGYTF. The genes are TRBV4-3 and TRBJ1-2; no clear D gene. Trimming pared 1 base from V and 3 bases from J, leaving 9 bases between. The CDR3 is 14 amino acids. Germline CDR1 is LGHNA and CDR2 is YSLEER.

The chain couples TRBV5-1 to TRBJ1-5, with TRBD1 matching over 9 bases. Trimming cost V 4 bases and J 7 bases; bases outside gene matches: 9. Looked up from germline, CDR1 is SGHRS and CDR2 is YFSETQ. The CDR3 is made up of 15 amino acids. The chain's CDR3 is CASSPGTGRGQPQHF. The CDR3 DNA follows: TGCGCCAGCAGCCCCGGGACAGGGAGAGGGCAGCCCCAGCATTTT.

The count of this clone is one. This chain's CDR3 is CASSYQAPSTDTQYF. As DNA, the CDR3 is TGCGCCAGCAGCTACCAGGCGCCGAGCACAGATACGCAGTATTTT. V usage is TRBV5-1 and J usage is TRBJ2-3, with unresolved D. The CDR3 is 15 amino acids. The V end was cut by 3 bases, the J end by 0 bases, with 11 bases between. CDR1 and CDR2 (germline): SGHRS, YFSETQ.

This chain uses TRBV2 with TRBJ1-6, with a possible D match to TRBD1 (6 bases). The germline V gene encodes CDR1 SNHLY and CDR2 FYNNEI. Trimming cost V 2 bases and J 9 bases, with 23 bases left between them. This CDR3 comprises 18 residues. CDR3 sequence reads: CASSESLRTAPGVSPLHF. The DNA of the CDR3 is TGTGCCAGCAGTGAATCTTTAAGGACAGCCCCCGGGGTTTCACCCCTCCACTTT.

This chain links TRBV6-1 with TRBJ2-1, with D hard to call. CDR1 and CDR2 (germline): MNHNS, SASEGT. Trimming cost V 1 base and J 8 bases, with 9 bases left between them. CDR3 length equals 13 residues. The CDR3 reads CASSEVSGYEQFF. Written as DNA, the CDR3 is TGTGCCAGCAGTGAAGTCTCGGGTTATGAGCAGTTCTTC.

This rearrangement joins TRBV29-1 to TRBJ1-1, with D possibly TRBD1 on 6 matching bases. The ends were cut back, 7 bases at V and 11 bases at J, with 17 bases in the middle. Germline-derived CDR1 and CDR2 are SQVTM and ANQGSEA. The CDR3 is 11 residues long. The CDR3: CSARGGTWAFF. The CDR3 nucleotides are TGCAGCGCCAGGGGTGGGACGTGGGCTTTCTTT.

The rearrangement uses TRBV11-2 and TRBJ1-2; 7 bases line up with TRBD1. Germline loops: CDR1 SGHAT, CDR2 FQNNGV. V lost 3 bases and J lost 5; bases outside the gene matches: 3. This CDR3 region has 13 residues. Here the CDR3 reads CASSFTGVYGYTF. The DNA for the CDR3 is TGTGCCAGCAGCTTTACAGGGGTATATGGCTACACCTTC.

V and J are TRBV18 and TRBJ2-1; weak D call: TRBD2 (6 bases). Germline CDR1 and CDR2: KGHSH and LQKENI. This CDR3 has 18 amino acids. Trimming shortened V by 3 bases and J by 4 bases, and 22 bases separated the two germline ends. CDR3 sequence: CASSPGDGLGGTYNEQFF. In DNA form, the CDR3 reads TGTGCCAGCTCACCCGGGGACGGATTGGGGGGTACTTACAATGAGCAGTTCTTC.

This clone was counted a single time. The chain recombines TRBV7-2 with TRBJ1-2, with 9 bases lining up with TRBD1. With 5 bases clipped from V and 8 bases from J, the junction kept 9 bases outside the gene matches. The germline CDR1 and CDR2 sequences are SGHTA and FQGNSA. This CDR3 contains 14 residues. CDR3 amino acids: CASSLVGTGPGYTF. The CDR3 DNA follows: TGTGCCAGCAGCCTAGTTGGGACAGGGCCCGGCTACACCTTC.

The chain carries TRBV6-1 and TRBJ1-1, with D tentatively TRBD1 (5 bases). Trimming removed 3 bases at V and 10 bases at J, with 9 bases between. CDR1 and CDR2 from the germline V gene are MNHNS and SASEGT. The CDR3 runs to 11 residues. The CDR3 is CASSEAGSAFF. The CDR3 DNA reads as TGTGCCAGCAGTGAGGCAGGGTCAGCTTTCTTT.

The chain has TRBV19 and TRBJ1-4; D is unclear. Germline CDR1 is LNHDA and CDR2 is SQIVND (reference sequence). Between the trimmed V and J ends, which lost 1 base and 8 bases, there was a span of 14 bases. The CDR3 covers 15 residues. The CDR3 bases are TGTGCCAGTAGTATAGCTTCAGGAGGTGACGAAAAACTGTTTTTT. Residues: CASSIASGGDEKLFF.

This chain uses TRBV7-9 with TRBJ1-2, with TRBD1 as a possible D gene (5 bases). The CDR3 length is 14 residues. V gave up 5 bases and J gave up 8 bases, with 18 bases separating them. Germline assignment: CDR1 SEHNR and CDR2 FQNEAQ (reference sequence). Here the CDR3 reads CASSEAAGPEGYTF. The DNA of the CDR3 is TGTGCCAGCAGCGAGGCAGCAGGGCCTGAGGGCTACACCTTC. The full variable domain, completed using reference TRBV7-9 and TRBJ1-2, is DTGVSQNPRHKITKRGQNVTFRCDPISEHNRLYWYRQTLGQGPEFLTYFQNEAQLEKSRLLSDRFSAERPKGSFSTLEIQRTEQGDSAMYLCASSEAAGPEGYTFGSGTRLTVV.

V is TRBV10-2 and J is TRBJ1-5, with 9 bases matching TRBD1. Losses at the gene ends were 2 bases for V and 7 bases for J; bases not matched to a gene: 12. The V gene's germline CDR1 is WSHSY and CDR2 SAAADI. CDR3 size: 17 residues. Here the CDR3 reads CASSETTGGGLGQPQHF. CDR3 nucleotides: TGCGCCAGCAGTGAGACAACAGGGGGCGGATTAGGGCAGCCCCAGCATTTT.

V gene TRBV9 combines with J gene TRBJ1-2; 8 nucleotides match TRBD1. The ends lost 0 bases at V and 8 bases at J; junction bases unmatched: 9. The germline gives CDR1 SGDLS, CDR2 YYNGEE. The CDR3 contains 15 residues. The CDR3 bases are TGTGCCAGCAGCGTAGGATCAGACAGGGGAGCGGGCTACACCTTC. Translating gives CASSVGSDRGAGYTF. The entire variable domain, with the rest obtained from reference TRBV9 and TRBJ1-2, is as follows: DSGVTQTPKHLITATGQRVTLRCSPRSGDLSVYWYQQSLDQGLQFLIQYYNGEERAKGNILERFSAQQFPDLHSELNLSSLELGDSALYFCASSVGSDRGAGYTFGSGTRLTVV.

This clone was counted a few times. V gene TRBV7-8 combines with J gene TRBJ2-2; D unclear. Germline CDR1 reads SGHVS; CDR2 reads FQNEAQ. This CDR3 is 14 amino acids long. V was shortened by 11 bases and J by 4 bases, with 17 bases between the two germline ends. The CDR3 region is CAGTESQSTGELFF. Written as DNA, the CDR3 is TGTGCCGGTACGGAGAGCCAGTCCACCGGGGAGCTGTTTTTT. Looking up the rest from reference TRBV7-8 and TRBJ2-2 gives the full variable domain: GAGVSQSPRYKVAKRGQDVALRCDPISGHVSLFWYQQALGQGPEFLTYFQNEAQLDKSGLPSDRFFAERPEGSVSTLKIQRTQQEDSAVYLCAGTESQSTGELFFGEGSRLTVL.